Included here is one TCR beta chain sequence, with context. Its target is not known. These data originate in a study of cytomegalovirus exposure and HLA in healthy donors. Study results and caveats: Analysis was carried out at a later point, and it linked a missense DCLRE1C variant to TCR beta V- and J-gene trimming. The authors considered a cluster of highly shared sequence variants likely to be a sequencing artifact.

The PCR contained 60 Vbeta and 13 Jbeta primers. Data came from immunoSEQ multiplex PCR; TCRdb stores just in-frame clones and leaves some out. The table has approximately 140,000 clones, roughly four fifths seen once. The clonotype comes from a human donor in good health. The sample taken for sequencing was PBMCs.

CDR3 protein: CASLDRESDGYTF. CDR3 nucleotide sequence: TGTGCCAGCCTGGACAGGGAATCAGATGGCTACACCTTC. The rearrangement links TRBV5-4 to TRBJ1-2, with 8 bases lining up with TRBD1. Germline V gives CDR1 SGHNT, CDR2 YYREEE (reference sequence). The CDR3 length is 13 residues. V dropped 7 bases and J dropped 6; count of bases not matched to a gene: 8.